This T cell receptor (beta chain) was observed in a study of shared clonotypes between healthy human individuals. Notes on the study in general: In general, naive subsets displayed greater estimated richness than memory subsets did.

The CDR3 sequence is 20 residues long. V gave up 0 bases and J gave up 7 bases; unmatched junction bases: 19. CDR1 SGHRS and CDR2 YFSETQ come from the germline V gene. The run depth of the assay was deep. Sequenced by immunoSEQ multiplex PCR; TCRdb stores in-frame clones only, minus some. The data hold about 1 million clones, with around 76% observed a single time. As regards this clone: Its antigen is unknown.

The sample comprised memory CD4+ T cells sorted from blood. The subset here: CD45RA-negative fraction. The gene calls are TRBV5-1 and TRBJ2-1; 10 bases are a match to TRBD1. The clonotype originates from a man aged 18 to 29 in good health. The CDR3, as DNA: TGCGCCAGCAGCTTGGCACTAGCTGACATCGGGACAGGGGAGGGGAATGAGCAGTTCTTC. It encodes CASSLALADIGTGEGNEQFF.